This T cell receptor beta chain was retrieved from a study of OX40 agonist ivuxolimab in advanced cancers. In the study overall: Ivuxolimab, which is an agonistic anti-OX40 (CD134) antibody, was administered to the patients. Intravenous ivuxolimab at 0.01 to 10 mg/kg was given to patients every 2 weeks.

A history of autoimmune disease or systemic immunosuppression excluded patients. By share of the sample, this clone is medium-sized. Antigen specificity is unknown. Measured with immunoSEQ multiplex PCR; TCRdb has only the in-frame clones, and not every one. Among 63,000 or so clones listed, approximately 78% were seen once. This CDR3 spans 16 amino acids. V lost 5 bases and J 0 bases, leaving 17 bases between the germline ends. The germline V gene encodes CDR1 SGHRS and CDR2 YFSETQ. Study-level points and caveats: At doses 0.1 to 3.0 mg/kg, CD4+ and CD8+ clones expanded.

This specimen consisted of CD4+ or CD8+ T cells sorted from blood, obtained in a trial of the OX40 agonist ivuxolimab. The chain is built from TRBV5-1 and TRBJ2-5; the D gene could be TRBD1 or TRBD2 (6 bases each). The source is an adult with an advanced solid tumor such as melanoma, head and neck, liver or kidney cancer. The CDR3 nucleotides read TGCGCCAGCAGATCGGTTGGAGGGGGGTACCAAGAGACCCAGTACTTC. It encodes CASRSVGGGYQETQYF.